Reported below is one TCR beta chain. Sequencing was performed with immunoSEQ multiplex PCR; in TCRdb, only in-frame clones are kept and a portion is missing. Here the sample spans about 190,000 clones, about 81% being singletons. The data are from a study of blood T cell repertoires in COVID-19. Across the whole study: Some COVID-19 samples were acute and others convalescent; all came from the United States, Italy and Spain.

CDR1 and CDR2 from the germline V gene are SGHAT and FQDESV (reference sequence). V lost 4 bases and J lost 6; bases outside the gene matches: 4. The CDR3 spans 14 residues. The V and J genes are TRBV11-1 and TRBJ2-1, with 9 bases aligning to TRBD1. The origin of this receptor is a woman aged 25 to 39 who had recovered from COVID-19. Specimen: PBMCs or T cells enriched from blood (not recorded which). Here the CDR3 reads CASSWGTGRNEQFF. CDR3 DNA sequence: TGTGCCAGCAGCTGGGGGACAGGGCGCAATGAGCAGTTCTTC. Variable domain in full (rest from reference TRBV11-1 and TRBJ2-1): EAEVAQSPRYKITEKSQAVAFWCDPISGHATLYWYRQILGQGPELLVQFQDESVVDDSQLPKDRFSAERLKGVDSTLKIQPAELGDSAMYLCASSWGTGRNEQFFGPGTRLTVL.